Listed below are T cell receptor beta chains from one sample, sequenced in a study of blood T cell repertoires in COVID-19. Sequencing used immunoSEQ multiplex PCR; TCRdb keeps in-frame clones, though not all of them. Of 200,000 to 300,000 clones listed, roughly 87% are singletons. The source material was peripheral blood. The receptors shown here come from a man aged 60 to 69 who had recovered from COVID-19. Each CDR3 is given with its conserved first and last residue. The D gene is left open where the match is weak. Some rows mark clone size as missing; the rest say once, few, many or name a class of expanded clone.

j_gene | len | v_gene | abundance | d_gene | CDR3aa | CDR3nt
TRBJ1-1 | 13 | TRBV2 | NA | NA | CASSEEMNTEAFF | TGTGCCAGCAGTGAGGAGATGAACACTGAAGCTTTCTTT
TRBJ2-3 | 14 | TRBV18 | NA | NA | CASSPGGGADTQYF | TGTGCCAGCTCACCGGGGGGGGGCGCAGATACGCAGTATTTT
TRBJ2-3 | 13 | TRBV2 | NA | NA | CASSDRLTDTQYF | TGTGCCAGCAGTGATAGACTCACAGATACGCAGTATTTT
TRBJ2-7 | 15 | TRBV14 | NA | TRBD1 | CASSQDRGRPYEQYF | TGTGCCAGCAGCCAAGACAGGGGGCGACCCTACGAGCAGTACTTC
TRBJ1-1 | 15 | TRBV7-8 | NA | TRBD1 | CASSRGTGVNTEAFF | TGTGCCAGCAGCCGCGGGACAGGGGTGAACACTGAAGCTTTCTTT
TRBJ1-2 | 15 | TRBV5-1 | NA | NA | CASSLIRGVYDGYTF | TGCGCCAGCAGCTTGATTCGGGGAGTCTACGATGGCTACACCTTC
TRBJ1-1 | 13 | TRBV12-3/TRBV12-4 | NA | TRBD1 | CASRPGQGGEAFF | TGTGCCAGCAGGCCTGGACAGGGCGGTGAAGCTTTCTTT
TRBJ1-3 | 17 | TRBV14 | NA | TRBD1 | CASSPLPNRGSGNTIYF | TGTGCCAGCAGCCCCCTACCCAACAGGGGGTCCGGAAACACCATATATTTT
TRBJ2-2 | 14 | TRBV19 | few | NA | CASSTRTDTGELFF | TGTGCCAGTAGTACCCGGACAGACACCGGGGAGCTGTTTTTT
TRBJ1-5 | 16 | TRBV24-1 | NA | NA | CATSDAGSASNQPQHF | TGTGCCACCAGTGATGCCGGCTCAGCGAGCAATCAGCCCCAGCATTTT
TRBJ2-1 | 15 | TRBV3-1/TRBV3-2 | NA | TRBD2 | CASSPGTSGVQGQFF | TGTGCCAGCAGCCCGGGGACTAGCGGAGTACAGGGGCAGTTCTTC
TRBJ2-7 | 16 | TRBV5-4 | once | NA | CASSSRLGLHLYEQYF | TGTGCCAGCAGTTCGAGGCTGGGGCTCCACCTCTACGAGCAGTACTTC
TRBJ1-4 | 13 | TRBV12-3/TRBV12-4 | NA | NA | CASQDSVGEKLFF | TGTGCCAGCCAAGACAGCGTAGGTGAAAAACTGTTTTTT
TRBJ1-5 | 15 | TRBV28 | NA | NA | CASSLRGRSNQPQHF | TGTGCCAGCAGTTTAAGGGGGAGAAGCAATCAGCCCCAGCATTTT
TRBJ2-3 | 19 | TRBV7-8 | NA | TRBD2 | CASSLYWTSGGVGTDTQYF | TGTGCCAGCAGCCTCTACTGGACTAGCGGGGGAGTCGGTACAGATACGCAGTATTTT
TRBJ2-5 | 15 | TRBV5-4 | NA | TRBD1 | CASSFITGGQETQYF | TGTGCCAGCAGCTTCATAACAGGGGGGCAAGAGACCCAGTACTTC
TRBJ2-3 | 14 | TRBV11-2 | NA | TRBD1 | CASSRGQGVDTQYF | TGTGCCAGCAGCAGAGGACAGGGGGTGGATACGCAGTATTTT
TRBJ2-1 | 15 | TRBV2 | NA | TRBD2 | CASSRQSGAFNEQFF | TGTGCCAGCAGCCGACAGAGCGGGGCTTTTAATGAGCAGTTCTTC
TRBJ1-2 | 14 | TRBV9 | NA | NA | CASSSHQGVYGYTF | TGTGCCAGCAGCTCCCACCAGGGTGTGTATGGCTACACCTTC
TRBJ2-5 | 13 | TRBV18 | NA | NA | CASSLASQETQYF | TGTGCCAGCTCACTAGCCTCCCAAGAGACCCAGTACTTC
TRBJ2-2 | 19 | TRBV18 | once | TRBD2 | CASSSPGLAGGPNTGELFF | TGTGCCAGCTCATCCCCGGGACTAGCGGGGGGGCCGAACACCGGGGAGCTGTTTTTT
TRBJ2-4 | 18 | TRBV15 | once | TRBD2 | CATSRDQSGGLAKNIQYF | TGTGCCACCAGCAGAGATCAAAGCGGGGGCTTAGCCAAAAACATTCAGTACTTC
TRBJ1-2 | 13 | TRBV24-1 | NA | NA | CATSDRGYYGYTF | TGTGCCACCAGTGATCGAGGGTACTATGGCTACACCTTC
TRBJ2-1 | 15 | TRBV6-5 | NA | TRBD1 | CASRPRGRWYNEQFF | TGTGCCAGCAGGCCGAGGGGGCGGTGGTACAATGAGCAGTTCTTC
TRBJ2-2 | 16 | TRBV3-1/TRBV3-2 | NA | NA | CASSPGHISNTGELFF | TGTGCCAGCAGCCCGGGACATATTTCGAACACCGGGGAGCTGTTTTTT
TRBJ2-5 | 16 | TRBV10-1 | NA | TRBD2 | CASSEMVAGGPETQYF | TGCGCCAGCAGTGAGATGGTAGCGGGGGGCCCGGAGACCCAGTACTTC
TRBJ2-3 | 15 | TRBV9 | NA | TRBD1 | CASSKAGQGPDTQYF | TGTGCCAGCTCTAAGGCCGGACAGGGCCCAGATACGCAGTATTTT
TRBJ2-3 | 14 | TRBV2 | NA | TRBD2 | CASSRDGGADTQYF | TGTGCCAGCAGTAGAGACGGGGGGGCAGATACGCAGTATTTT
TRBJ2-2 | 15 | TRBV3-1/TRBV3-2 | NA | TRBD2 | CASSHGGEGTGELFF | TGTGCCAGCAGCCACGGGGGGGAGGGTACCGGGGAGCTGTTTTTT
TRBJ2-3 | 14 | TRBV2 | NA | TRBD1 | CASHWDRNTDTQYF | TGTGCCAGTCATTGGGACAGAAACACAGATACGCAGTATTTT
TRBJ1-5 | 13 | TRBV6-5 | NA | NA | CASKRREDQPQHF | TGTGCCAGCAAGAGGAGGGAGGATCAGCCCCAGCATTTT
TRBJ2-3 | 13 | TRBV6-4 | NA | TRBD1 | CASSDWTGESQYF | TGTGCCAGCAGTGACTGGACAGGGGAATCGCAGTATTTT
TRBJ1-1 | 14 | TRBV5-5 | NA | TRBD1 | CASRSQGDRAEAFF | TGTGCCAGCAGGAGTCAGGGGGATAGGGCTGAAGCTTTCTTT
TRBJ2-1 | 15 | TRBV30 | NA | TRBD2 | CACSGGPSAYNEQFF | TGTGCCTGCTCGGGGGGGCCTTCAGCCTACAATGAGCAGTTCTTC
TRBJ1-4 | 15 | TRBV27 | NA | NA | CASTYKQGLSEKLFF | TGTGCCAGCACCTACAAACAGGGCTTGAGTGAAAAACTGTTTTTT
TRBJ2-5 | 18 | TRBV4-1 | NA | TRBD1 | CASSRTGTGGIFGETQYF | TGCGCCAGCAGCCGAACCGGGACAGGGGGCATTTTCGGTGAGACCCAGTACTTC
TRBJ2-2 | 16 | TRBV2 | NA | TRBD1 | CASSEVGTGGTGELFF | TGTGCCAGCAGTGAAGTAGGGACAGGGGGTACCGGGGAGCTGTTTTTT
TRBJ2-4 | 17 | TRBV18 | NA | NA | CASSPPPLLTPGDIQYF | TGTGCTAGCTCACCACCCCCCTTACTTACCCCGGGGGACATTCAGTACTTC
TRBJ1-6 | 13 | TRBV19 | NA | TRBD1 | CAARQGYNSPLHF | TGTGCCGCCCGACAGGGTTACAATTCACCCCTCCACTTT
TRBJ2-5 | 16 | TRBV5-6 | NA | TRBD2 | CASSLYPGLPQETQYF | TGTGCCAGCAGCCTGTACCCGGGACTACCTCAAGAGACCCAGTACTTC
TRBJ2-1 | 15 | TRBV6-5 | NA | TRBD2 | CASSRGLAPPLEQFF | TGTGCCAGCAGTCGTGGACTAGCGCCTCCCCTTGAGCAGTTCTTC
TRBJ1-1 | 13 | TRBV30 | NA | TRBD1 | CAWSRTGNTEAFF | TGTGCCTGGAGTAGGACAGGGAACACTGAAGCTTTCTTT
TRBJ2-5 | 12 | TRBV2 | once | NA | CASSGGRETQYF | TGTGCCAGCAGTGGAGGAAGGGAGACCCAGTACTTC
TRBJ2-5 | 15 | TRBV30 | NA | TRBD2 | CAWARGGAAQETQYF | TGTGCCTGGGCCCGGGGAGGGGCCGCCCAAGAGACCCAGTACTTC
TRBJ2-7 | 16 | TRBV5-1 | NA | NA | CASSLAGAPLSRVQYF | TGCGCCAGCAGCTTGGCCGGAGCCCCTCTTTCCAGGGTGCAGTACTTC
TRBJ1-2 | 16 | TRBV13 | NA | NA | CASSLTPGGFNYGYTF | TGTGCCAGCAGCTTGACCCCGGGGGGGTTCAACTATGGCTACACCTTC